This is a list of T cell receptor beta chains from one sample in a study of T cells in Graves' hyperthyroidism and ophthalmopathy. TCRdb reanalysed the multiplex PCR reads using MiXCR and keeps one entry per CDR3 protein. Found here are 660,000 or so distinct CDR3 sequences, about a fifth of them singletons; the top ten hold around a third. The sample consisted of blood. These TCRs come from a man aged 30-40 years with Graves' ophthalmopathy. CDR3s include the opening cysteine and the closing phenylalanine or tryptophan. Each record gives: CDR3 protein, CDR3 DNA, clone size, D gene, V gene, J gene. A D gene is named only where the DNA matches it firmly. Clone sizes are given selectively: once, few, many, or a class where the clone is expanded.

CDR3aa: CATSQTSGSSTDTQYF; CDR3nt: TGTGCCACCAGTCAAACTAGCGGGTCAAGCACAGATACGCAGTATTTT; abundance: NA; d_gene: TRBD2; v_gene: TRBV24-1; j_gene: TRBJ2-3
CDR3aa: CSAAGASDEQYF; CDR3nt: TGCAGTGCGGCCGGGGCGAGCGACGAGCAGTACTTC; abundance: NA; d_gene: NA; v_gene: TRBV20-1; j_gene: TRBJ2-7
CDR3aa: CASSSQGGAQETQYF; CDR3nt: TGTGCCAGCAGCTCCCAGGGCGGGGCCCAAGAGACCCAGTACTTC; abundance: many; d_gene: NA; v_gene: TRBV7-2; j_gene: TRBJ2-5
CDR3aa: CAISEEETQYF; CDR3nt: TGTGCCATCAGTGAGGAGGAGACCCAGTACTTC; abundance: few; d_gene: NA; v_gene: TRBV10-3; j_gene: TRBJ2-5
CDR3aa: CAWSTGGGVKLFF; CDR3nt: TGTGCCTGGAGTACCGGGGGCGGGGTAAAACTGTTTTTT; abundance: many; d_gene: NA; v_gene: TRBV30; j_gene: TRBJ1-4
CDR3aa: CASSQDLMERGNYGYTF; CDR3nt: TGCGCCAGCAGCCAAGACCTCATGGAGAGGGGCAACTATGGCTACACCTTC; abundance: few; d_gene: NA; v_gene: TRBV4-1; j_gene: TRBJ1-2
CDR3aa: CASSASSGGVYEQYF; CDR3nt: TGTGCCAGCAGCGCCAGTTCAGGGGGAGTCTACGAGCAGTACTTC; abundance: many; d_gene: TRBD1; v_gene: TRBV7-3; j_gene: TRBJ2-7
CDR3aa: CASSATPSGYEQYF; CDR3nt: TGTGCCAGCAGTGCAACCCCCTCTGGTTACGAGCAGTACTTC; abundance: NA; d_gene: NA; v_gene: TRBV9; j_gene: TRBJ2-7
CDR3aa: CASQTGSYYEQYF; CDR3nt: TGTGCCAGTCAAACCGGGTCCTACTACGAGCAGTACTTC; abundance: few; d_gene: NA; v_gene: TRBV2; j_gene: TRBJ2-7
CDR3aa: CSARDVSGRYTYEQYF; CDR3nt: TGCAGTGCTAGAGACGTAAGCGGGAGGTATACCTACGAGCAGTACTTC; abundance: few; d_gene: TRBD2; v_gene: TRBV20-1; j_gene: TRBJ2-7
CDR3aa: CASGQTGGHEKLFF; CDR3nt: TGTGCCAGCGGTCAGACAGGGGGTCATGAAAAACTGTTTTTT; abundance: few; d_gene: TRBD1; v_gene: TRBV6-1; j_gene: TRBJ1-4
CDR3aa: CASSEKSGSWDEQFF; CDR3nt: TGTGCCAGCAGTGAAAAAAGCGGGAGTTGGGATGAGCAGTTCTTC; abundance: few; d_gene: TRBD2; v_gene: TRBV25-1; j_gene: TRBJ2-1
CDR3aa: CASSSGQEHYNEQFF; CDR3nt: TGTGCCAGCAGCTCGGGGCAGGAGCACTACAATGAGCAGTTCTTC; abundance: many; d_gene: NA; v_gene: TRBV11-1; j_gene: TRBJ2-1
CDR3aa: CASSQLATLFYNEQFF; CDR3nt: TGTGCCAGCAGTCAACTAGCGACTCTGTTCTACAATGAGCAGTTCTTC; abundance: NA; d_gene: TRBD2; v_gene: TRBV6-1; j_gene: TRBJ2-1
CDR3aa: CSARLARAGELFF; CDR3nt: TGCAGTGCTCGACTAGCGCGGGCCGGGGAGCTGTTTTTT; abundance: few; d_gene: TRBD2; v_gene: TRBV20-1; j_gene: TRBJ2-2
CDR3aa: CATSYTTGEAFF; CDR3nt: TGTGCCACCAGTTACACAACAGGTGAAGCTTTCTTT; abundance: NA; d_gene: NA; v_gene: TRBV6-5; j_gene: TRBJ1-1
CDR3aa: CASSLGQGATF; CDR3nt: TGCGCCAGCAGCTTGGGTCAGGGTGCCACCTTC; abundance: few; d_gene: NA; v_gene: TRBV5-1; j_gene: TRBJ1-2
CDR3aa: CAGSDRTSGRVIYNEQFF; CDR3nt: TGTGCCGGCAGTGACAGGACTAGCGGGAGGGTTATCTACAATGAGCAGTTCTTC; abundance: NA; d_gene: TRBD2; v_gene: TRBV6-4; j_gene: TRBJ2-1
CDR3aa: CASSQAAGVGEQYF; CDR3nt: TGTGCCAGCAGCCAAGCTGCGGGGGTTGGCGAGCAGTACTTC; abundance: few; d_gene: TRBD2; v_gene: TRBV7-2; j_gene: TRBJ2-7
CDR3aa: CASRRTGTASPYSNQPQHF; CDR3nt: TGTGCCAGCAGACGAACCGGGACAGCTTCGCCCTATAGCAATCAGCCCCAGCATTTT; abundance: few; d_gene: TRBD1; v_gene: TRBV6-2/TRBV6-3; j_gene: TRBJ1-5
CDR3aa: CASSFTWMGDQPQHF; CDR3nt: TGTGCCAGCAGCTTTACGTGGATGGGCGATCAGCCCCAGCATTTT; abundance: NA; d_gene: NA; v_gene: TRBV5-5; j_gene: TRBJ1-5
CDR3aa: CAISEMGNQPQHF; CDR3nt: TGTGCCATCAGTGAAATGGGAAATCAGCCCCAGCATTTT; abundance: NA; d_gene: NA; v_gene: TRBV10-3; j_gene: TRBJ1-5
CDR3aa: CASRITSGRYEQYF; CDR3nt: TGTGCCAGCAGAATCACTAGCGGGAGGTACGAGCAGTACTTC; abundance: few; d_gene: TRBD2; v_gene: TRBV11-2; j_gene: TRBJ2-7
CDR3aa: CASSTRTSGVTSSYNEQFF; CDR3nt: TGTGCCAGCAGCACAAGGACTAGCGGTGTTACTAGCTCCTACAATGAGCAGTTCTTC; abundance: many; d_gene: TRBD2; v_gene: TRBV7-9; j_gene: TRBJ2-1
CDR3aa: CASSREGGQTNTEAFF; CDR3nt: TGTGCCAGCAGCCGAGAGGGGGGGCAAACGAACACTGAAGCTTTCTTT; abundance: few; d_gene: NA; v_gene: TRBV7-3; j_gene: TRBJ1-1
CDR3aa: CASSPIQEVPAFF; CDR3nt: TGTGCCAGCAGTCCGATACAGGAAGTGCCGGCTTTCTTT; abundance: many; d_gene: NA; v_gene: TRBV28; j_gene: TRBJ1-1
CDR3aa: CASSQVDWDYPGMGEQYF; CDR3nt: TGTGCCAGCAGCCAAGTGGATTGGGACTACCCGGGGATGGGCGAGCAGTACTTC; abundance: NA; d_gene: TRBD2; v_gene: TRBV4-2; j_gene: TRBJ2-7
CDR3aa: CASSYPAGQQFF; CDR3nt: TGTGCCAGCAGTTACCCCGCTGGTCAGCAGTTCTTC; abundance: NA; d_gene: NA; v_gene: TRBV6-2/TRBV6-3; j_gene: TRBJ2-1
CDR3aa: CASSPRDWSYEQYF; CDR3nt: TGTGCCAGCAGCCCAAGGGACTGGTCCTACGAGCAGTACTTC; abundance: few; d_gene: NA; v_gene: TRBV7-2; j_gene: TRBJ2-7
CDR3aa: CASSVGQGRGSPLHF; CDR3nt: TGTGCCAGCAGCGTAGGACAGGGTAGGGGCTCACCCCTCCACTTT; abundance: NA; d_gene: TRBD1; v_gene: TRBV9; j_gene: TRBJ1-6
CDR3aa: CASSRDRGRGNEKLFF; CDR3nt: TGTGCCAGCAGCCGGGACAGGGGGCGCGGTAATGAAAAACTGTTTTTT; abundance: NA; d_gene: TRBD1; v_gene: TRBV7-8; j_gene: TRBJ1-4
CDR3aa: CASSEDRQYEQYF; CDR3nt: TGCGCCAGCAGTGAGGACAGACAATACGAGCAGTACTTC; abundance: NA; d_gene: NA; v_gene: TRBV10-2; j_gene: TRBJ2-7
CDR3aa: CASSPGRASNNEQFF; CDR3nt: TGTGCCAGCAGCCCTGGGAGGGCTAGCAACAATGAGCAGTTCTTC; abundance: many; d_gene: TRBD2; v_gene: TRBV2; j_gene: TRBJ2-1
CDR3aa: CASSLPGQTTYEQYF; CDR3nt: TGTGCCAGCAGCTTACCGGGACAGACAACCTACGAGCAGTACTTC; abundance: NA; d_gene: TRBD1; v_gene: TRBV7-9; j_gene: TRBJ2-7
CDR3aa: CASSSGRFYTF; CDR3nt: TGTGCCAGCAGCTCAGGGCGTTTCTACACCTTC; abundance: NA; d_gene: NA; v_gene: TRBV9; j_gene: TRBJ1-2
CDR3aa: CSAANAGQAASYEQYF; CDR3nt: TGCAGTGCTGCAAATGCTGGACAGGCAGCCTCCTACGAGCAGTACTTC; abundance: NA; d_gene: TRBD1; v_gene: TRBV20-1; j_gene: TRBJ2-7
CDR3aa: CSVDAEGTSEQYF; CDR3nt: TGCAGCGTTGATGCAGAGGGAACGAGCGAGCAGTACTTC; abundance: NA; d_gene: NA; v_gene: TRBV29-1; j_gene: TRBJ2-7
CDR3aa: CASSELPSYGYTF; CDR3nt: TGTGCCAGCAGTGAATTGCCCTCCTATGGCTACACCTTC; abundance: many; d_gene: NA; v_gene: TRBV6-1; j_gene: TRBJ1-2
CDR3aa: CASSFMPGLPVNEQFF; CDR3nt: TGTGCCAGCAGTTTTATGCCCGGACTGCCAGTCAATGAGCAGTTCTTC; abundance: NA; d_gene: NA; v_gene: TRBV27; j_gene: TRBJ2-1
CDR3aa: CASSFLPFYGYTF; CDR3nt: TGTGCCAGCAGTTTCCTTCCCTTCTATGGCTACACCTTC; abundance: few; d_gene: NA; v_gene: TRBV27; j_gene: TRBJ1-2
CDR3aa: CASSQDHRGSGPQHF; CDR3nt: TGTGCCAGCAGCCAAGATCACAGGGGCTCGGGACCCCAGCATTTT; abundance: many; d_gene: TRBD1; v_gene: TRBV3-1; j_gene: TRBJ1-5
CDR3aa: CSVSTGEFDGYTF; CDR3nt: TGCAGCGTTTCGACAGGGGAATTCGATGGCTACACCTTC; abundance: few; d_gene: TRBD1; v_gene: TRBV29-1; j_gene: TRBJ1-2
CDR3aa: CASSLMLASDNEQFF; CDR3nt: TGTGCCAGCAGTTTGATGCTAGCTTCCGACAATGAGCAGTTCTTC; abundance: NA; d_gene: NA; v_gene: TRBV27; j_gene: TRBJ2-1
CDR3aa: CATSRVPQGEETQYF; CDR3nt: TGTGCCACCAGCAGAGTGCCACAGGGTGAAGAGACCCAGTACTTC; abundance: NA; d_gene: NA; v_gene: TRBV15; j_gene: TRBJ2-5